Each of the 27 T cell receptor beta chains below was sequenced from the same sample in a study of OX40 agonist ivuxolimab in advanced cancers. TCRdb keeps only in-frame clones here, not all; method: immunoSEQ multiplex PCR. The sample consists of roughly 93,000 clones, approximately 80% of them appearing once. The source material was CD4+ or CD8+ T cells sorted from blood, sampled in a trial of the OX40 agonist ivuxolimab. The receptors come from an adult with an advanced solid tumor such as melanoma, head and neck, liver or kidney cancer.

CDR3: CASSSPTGLGETQYF. CDR3 nucleotides: TGTGCCAGCAGTTCTCCGACAGGGTTGGGGGAGACCCAGTACTTC. V and J are TRBV27 and TRBJ2-5; 7 nucleotides match TRBD1. The CDR3 is 15 amino acids. Unmatched junction bases numbered 10, after V lost 4 bases and J lost 5 bases. In germline, CDR1 is MNHEY, CDR2 SMNVEV (reference sequence).

The chain links TRBV10-1 to TRBJ1-1; D remains unclear. Per the germline V gene, CDR1 is WNHNN and CDR2 is SYGVQD (reference sequence). V shed 0 bases and J shed 6 bases, with 20 bases lying between them. CDR3 length: 17 residues. Here the CDR3 reads CASSESTREGLSPEAFF. CDR3 sequence (DNA): TGCGCCAGCAGTGAGTCGACTCGGGAGGGCCTGAGCCCTGAAGCTTTCTTT.

This rearrangement joins TRBV10-3 to TRBJ1-5; TRBD1 aligns across 9 bases. After removal of 4 bases from V and 5 bases from J, the junction contained 0 bases not matched to a gene. Germline CDR1 ENHRY, CDR2 SYGVKD. This CDR3 contains 13 residues. The DNA for the CDR3 is TGTGCCATCAGTGGGACAGGGGATCAGCCCCAGCATTTT. Its protein is CAISGTGDQPQHF.

J is TRBJ2-2 and V is TRBV7-7; the D is unclear. The length of the CDR3 is 11 residues. Germline CDR1 SSHAT, CDR2 FNYEAQ (reference sequence). Deletions cut 6 bases from V and 8 bases from J, with 7 bases between. CDR3 nucleotide sequence: TGTGCCAGCAGTCAGAGGGGGGAGCTGTTTTTT. The encoded protein is CASSQRGELFF.

This clone appeared once. The chain uses TRBV5-1 and TRBJ2-1; possible D gene TRBD2, 6 bases. CDR1 and CDR2 (germline): SGHRS, YFSETQ. This CDR3 is built from 17 residues. V lost 3 bases and J lost 4, with 20 bases in between. CDR3 nucleotide sequence: TGCGCCAGCAGCTACCCCCCTGGCGGGAACCCATACAATGAGCAGTTCTTC. Amino acid sequence: CASSYPPGGNPYNEQFF.

The chain uses TRBV21-1 and TRBJ1-2. TRBV21-1 is a pseudogene segment. CDR3 size: 14 residues. CDR3 sequence (DNA): TGTGCCAGCAGCAACCCAGGACGGCACTATGGCTACACCTTC. This encodes CASSNPGRHYGYTF.

The chain uses TRBV2 and TRBJ1-5, with TRBD1 as a possible D gene (6 bases). The germline CDR1 and CDR2 sequences are SNHLY and FYNNEI. This CDR3 comprises 15 residues. The germline V and J ends were trimmed by 4 bases and 2 bases, with 12 bases remaining between them. The CDR3 loop reads CASSGEGGGNQPQHF. Here the CDR3 DNA reads TGTGCCAGCAGTGGGGAGGGGGGGGGCAATCAGCCCCAGCATTTT. Full variable domain (rest looked up from reference TRBV2 and TRBJ1-5): EPEVTQTPSHQVTQMGQEVILRCVPISNHLYFYWYRQILGQKVEFLVSFYNNEISEKSEIFDDQFSVERPDGSNFTLKIRSTKLEDSAMYFCASSGEGGGNQPQHFGDGTRLSIL.

This chain uses TRBV7-2 with TRBJ2-1; 7 bases match TRBD2. The CDR3 sequence is 15 residues long. Trimming removed 2 bases from V and 3 bases from J; junction bases left unmatched: 4. CDR1 SGHTA and CDR2 FQGNSA come from the germline V gene. CDR3 nucleotides: TGTGCCAGCAGCTTACTTTCGGGGGGCTACAATGAGCAGTTCTTC. Encoded protein: CASSLLSGGYNEQFF.

Here the CDR3 reads CASSTGPDNEQFF. CDR3 nucleotides: TGTGCCAGCAGCACGGGCCCGGACAATGAGCAGTTCTTC. The V and J genes are TRBV5-5 and TRBJ2-1; D ambiguous. This CDR3 has 13 residues. Trimming shortened V by 4 bases and J by 5 bases, and 10 bases separated the two germline ends. In germline, CDR1 is SGHKS, CDR2 YYEKEE (reference sequence).

This rearrangement joins TRBV11-1 to TRBJ2-2, with unresolved D. The germline V and J ends were trimmed by 7 bases and 1 base, with 13 bases remaining between them. Germline V CDR1 and CDR2: SGHAT, FQDESV (reference sequence). The CDR3 loop spans 15 amino acids. The CDR3 DNA sequence: TGTGCCAGCACTAATAGGAACAAGAACACCGGGGAGCTGTTTTTT. It codes for CASTNRNKNTGELFF.

This clone has more than one count but fewer than ten. This sequence joins TRBV11-3 and TRBJ1-1, with 11 positions matching TRBD1. From germline, CDR1 is SGHNT and CDR2 YENEEA. V was clipped by 5 bases and J by 5 bases; unmatched bases: 7. This CDR3 has 15 amino acids. The DNA of the CDR3 is TGTGCCAGCAGCCCGGACAGGGGGCATGGGACTGAAGCTTTCTTT. Protein sequence: CASSPDRGHGTEAFF.

CDR3 sequence reads: CASSLAVTRGEQYF. The CDR3, as DNA: TGTGCCAGCAGCTTGGCCGTAACACGGGGCGAGCAGTACTTC. V usage is TRBV5-8 and J usage is TRBJ2-7; a weak D match, TRBD2 (5 bases). Trimming took 0 bases from V and 6 from J, leaving 13 bases between them. This CDR3 contains 14 residues. The germline CDR1 and CDR2 sequences are SGHTS and YDEGEE.

Comments on this clone: Germline is not matched at one junction end, which may reflect a read error. The genes are TRBV4-2 and TRBJ2-7; 11 bases line up with TRBD2. Per germline, CDR1 LGHNA and CDR2 YNFKEQ. The CDR3 covers 13 residues. This CDR3 is CASSFGSSGRELF. CDR3 sequence (DNA): TGTGCCAGCAGCTTTGGGAGTAGCGGGAGGGAGCTCTTC.

There are many counts of this clone. The chain joins TRBV5-1 to TRBJ1-2; TRBD1 agrees at 9 bases. CDR1 and CDR2 from the germline V gene are SGHRS and YFSETQ. This CDR3 has 18 amino acids. V lost 3 bases and J lost 0; bases outside the gene matches: 12. CDR3 region: CASSSPRTGVGANYGYTF. The CDR3 DNA reads as TGCGCCAGCAGCTCGCCAAGGACAGGGGTTGGAGCTAACTATGGCTACACCTTC.

This clone came up a few times. The gene calls are TRBV5-1 and TRBJ1-1, with D unresolved. CDR3 length: 11 amino acids. Between the trimmed V and J ends, which lost 6 bases and 4 bases, there was a span of 7 bases. Germline CDR1 SGHRS, CDR2 YFSETQ. DNA for the CDR3: TGCGCCAGCATGGCGGGCACTGAAGCTTTCTTT. Residues: CASMAGTEAFF.

The chain has TRBV10-2 and TRBJ1-1; D is uncertain. V shed 6 bases and J shed 7 bases, with 15 bases lying between them. The germline V gene has CDR1 WSHSY and CDR2 SAAADI. The length of the CDR3 is 13 residues. The CDR3 DNA follows: TGCGCCAGCAGGGACTGGGGAGATGATGAAGCTTTCTTT. Its translation is CASRDWGDDEAFF.

V usage is TRBV5-1 and J usage is TRBJ1-3, with D unresolved. The germline CDR1 and CDR2 sequences are SGHRS and YFSETQ. V dropped 4 bases and J dropped 2 bases, with 10 bases sitting between them. This CDR3 comprises 14 residues. Written as DNA, the CDR3 is TGCGCCAGCAGCCCTTCCGACCCTGGAAACACCATATATTTT. The encoded protein is CASSPSDPGNTIYF.

The chain joins TRBV29-1 to TRBJ2-1, with D possibly TRBD1 on 5 matching bases. V was trimmed by 2 bases and J by 12 bases, leaving 14 bases between them. Germline V gene data show CDR1 as SQVTM and CDR2 as ANQGSEA. The CDR3 contains 12 residues. The CDR3 DNA reads as TGCAGCGTTGAAACCGCTGGGGCCTTGCAGTTCTTC. Amino acid sequence: CSVETAGALQFF.

DNA for the CDR3: TGTGCCAGTAGTCAAACAGGGGTATGGGCCAACGTCCTGACTTTC. It codes for CASSQTGVWANVLTF. The V call is TRBV19, the J call TRBJ2-6, with 7 bases matching TRBD1. Germline trimming cut 5 bases from V and 5 bases from J; bases unmatched to any gene: 6. The CDR3 totals 15 residues. Germline CDR1 and CDR2: LNHDA and SQIVND (reference sequence).

The chain employs TRBV18 and TRBJ1-1; TRBD1 might be the D (6 bases). Trimming removed 4 bases from V and 5 bases from J, with 11 bases in between. The CDR3 contains 13 residues. Germline lookup yields CDR1 KGHSH and CDR2 LQKENI. The CDR3, as DNA: TGTGCCAGCTCACAAGGGGGTGATACTGAAGCTTTCTTT. Its translation: CASSQGGDTEAFF.

There are a few counts of this clone. The chain combines TRBV11-2 with TRBJ2-7; D not certain. Trimming removed 11 bases from V and 6 bases from J, with 20 bases in between. The CDR3 is made up of 13 amino acids. Germline V gene sequence: CDR1 SGHAT, CDR2 FQNNGV. The DNA for the CDR3 is TGTGCCGGCTCTTCGGACCGAACGGGCGAGCAGTACTTC. Translating gives CAGSSDRTGEQYF.

The chain combines TRBV7-9 with TRBJ2-7; possible D gene TRBD1, 6 bases. This CDR3 is 12 amino acids long. CDR1 is SEHNR, CDR2 FQNEAQ, per germline (reference sequence). Trimming took 4 bases from V and 4 from J, leaving 8 bases between them. The CDR3 DNA reads TGTGCCAGCAGCTGGGGGACATACGAGCAGTACTTC. The encoded protein is CASSWGTYEQYF.

The V gene is TRBV7-6, the J gene TRBJ2-5; D tentatively reads TRBD1 or TRBD2 (5 bases each). Looked up from germline, CDR1 is SGHVS and CDR2 is FNYEAQ. The CDR3 loop spans 14 amino acids. V lost 0 bases and J lost 5, with 10 bases in between. The CDR3 sequence: CASSLAGEGETQYF. The CDR3 DNA sequence: TGTGCCAGCAGCTTAGCGGGAGAGGGGGAGACCCAGTACTTC.

The rearrangement joins TRBV19 to TRBJ1-1, with a possible D match to TRBD1 (5 bases). CDR1 and CDR2 from the germline V gene are LNHDA and SQIVND (reference sequence). This CDR3 contains 14 residues. Trimming pared 4 bases from V and 2 bases from J, leaving 11 bases between. The CDR3 sequence: CASSTGLQNTEAFF. In DNA, the CDR3 is TGTGCCAGTAGTACGGGGCTACAAAACACTGAAGCTTTCTTT.

The chain employs TRBV2 and TRBJ2-3; 8 bases line up with TRBD2. This CDR3 has 15 residues. The V and J ends lost 3 bases and 6 bases, in that order; junction bases with no gene match: 8. CDR1 and CDR2 (germline): SNHLY, FYNNEI. As DNA, the CDR3 is TGTGCCAGCAGTGATTCGGGGGGGCCTAGTGATACGCAGTATTTT. This sequence encodes CASSDSGGPSDTQYF. Full variable domain (missing parts from reference TRBV2 and TRBJ2-3): EPEVTQTPSHQVTQMGQEVILRCVPISNHLYFYWYRQILGQKVEFLVSFYNNEISEKSEIFDDQFSVERPDGSNFTLKIRSTKLEDSAMYFCASSDSGGPSDTQYFGPGTRLTVL.

The chain joins TRBV5-8 to TRBJ1-5; 7 nucleotides align to TRBD1. The CDR3 is made up of 17 amino acids. Germline V gene lookup returns CDR1 SGHTS and CDR2 YDEGEE. With V trimmed by 2 bases and J by 2 bases, 10 bases remained unmatched. The CDR3 is CASSLRVVGTGNQPQHF. The DNA for the CDR3 is TGTGCCAGCAGCTTACGGGTAGTCGGGACAGGCAATCAGCCCCAGCATTTT.

The chain carries TRBV12-5 and TRBJ2-1; the D is unclear. The germline gives CDR1 LGHNT, CDR2 FRNRAP. V was shortened by 3 bases and J by 4 bases, with 4 bases between the two germline ends. CDR3 length: 12 amino acids. The CDR3 DNA sequence: TGTGCTAGTGGTTTAGAATACAATGAGCAGTTCTTC. Residues: CASGLEYNEQFF.